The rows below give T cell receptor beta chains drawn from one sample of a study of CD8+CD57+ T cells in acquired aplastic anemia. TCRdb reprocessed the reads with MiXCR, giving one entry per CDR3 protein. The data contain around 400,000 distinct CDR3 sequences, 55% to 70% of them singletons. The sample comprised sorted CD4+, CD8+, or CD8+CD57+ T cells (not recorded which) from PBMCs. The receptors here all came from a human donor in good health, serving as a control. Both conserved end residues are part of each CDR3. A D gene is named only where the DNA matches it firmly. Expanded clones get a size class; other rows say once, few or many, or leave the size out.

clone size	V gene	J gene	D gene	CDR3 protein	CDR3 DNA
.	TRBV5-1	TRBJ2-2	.	CASSRRSMNTTGELFF	TGTGCCAGCAGCCGGCGGAGCATGAACACCACCGGGGAGCTGTTTTTT
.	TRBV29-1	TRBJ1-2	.	CSVAQGQSHTPDYGYTF	TGCAGCGTGGCCCAAGGACAGTCCCACACCCCCGACTATGGCTACACCTTC
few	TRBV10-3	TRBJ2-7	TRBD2	CATSGRSGGALEQYF	TGTGCCACCTCCGGGCGTAGCGGGGGGGCCCTCGAGCAGTACTTC
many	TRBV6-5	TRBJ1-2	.	CASSYSNRGHGYTF	TGTGCCAGCAGTTACTCGAATCGGGGACATGGCTACACCTTC
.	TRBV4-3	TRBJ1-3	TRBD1	CASSDHTGAGNTIYF	TGCGCCAGCAGTGATCATACAGGGGCTGGAAACACCATATATTTT
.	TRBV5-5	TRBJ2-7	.	CASSLVPGSSSYEQYF	TGTGCCAGCAGCCTGGTCCCAGGGTCCAGCTCCTACGAGCAGTACTTC
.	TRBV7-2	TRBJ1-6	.	CASSPGVRGSPHHF	TGTGCCAGCAGTCCAGGGGTTAGGGGTTCACCCCACCACTTT
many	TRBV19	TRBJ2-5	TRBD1	CASSIVQGAGETQYF	TGTGCCAGTAGTATAGTTCAGGGGGCCGGAGAGACCCAGTACTTC
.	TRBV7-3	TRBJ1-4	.	CASSLGYASGGARLFF	TGTGCCAGCAGCTTAGGGTATGCTAGCGGGGGGGCAAGGTTGTTTTTT
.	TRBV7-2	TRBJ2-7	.	CASSRGRRAFEQLF	TGTGCCAGCAGCCGAGGGAGGCGCGCCTTCGAGCAACTGTTC
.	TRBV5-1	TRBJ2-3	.	CASREVSTDTQYF	TGCGCCAGCCGGGAAGTCAGCACAGATACGCAGTATTTT
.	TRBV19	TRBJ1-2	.	CASSIDRPAAYGYTF	TGTGCCAGTAGTATAGATCGTCCGGCAGCCTATGGCTACACCTTC
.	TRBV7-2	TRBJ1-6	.	CASSPEGRNSPLHF	TGTGCCAGCAGCCCAGAGGGTCGGAATTCGCCCCTCCACTTT
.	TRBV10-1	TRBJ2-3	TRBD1	CATSDGTGPDTQYF	TGCGCCACCAGTGACGGGACAGGGCCAGATACGCAGTATTTT
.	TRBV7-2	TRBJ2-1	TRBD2	CASGSGGAGGQESF	TGTGCCAGCGGTTCGGGCGGCGCGGGGGGCCAAGAGTCCTTC
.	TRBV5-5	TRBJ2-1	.	CASSHDGAGYNEQFF	TGTGCCAGCAGCCACGACGGTGCGGGCTACAATGAGCAGTTCTTC
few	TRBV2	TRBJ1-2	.	CASSDGIAGYTF	TGTGCCAGCAGTGACGGTATCGCTGGCTACACCTTC
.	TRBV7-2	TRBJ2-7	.	CASSFTTEEQYF	TGTGCCAGCAGCTTTACTACGGAAGAGCAGTACTTC
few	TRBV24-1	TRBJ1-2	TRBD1	CATSGPDRGQGYTF	TGTGCCACCAGTGGCCCGGACAGGGGGCAAGGCTACACCTTC
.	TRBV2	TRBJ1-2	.	CASSRQGGVTGGLFF	TGTGCCAGCAGCCGGCAGGGTGGGGTCACCGGGGGCTTGTTTTTT
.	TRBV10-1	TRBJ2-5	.	CASSSEGEYETQYF	TGCGCCAGCAGTTCGGAGGGCGAGTATGAGACCCAGTACTTC
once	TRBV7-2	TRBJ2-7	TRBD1	CASTPLSETGLHEQYF	TGTGCCAGCACACCTCTATCCGAGACAGGGTTACACGAGCAGTACTTC
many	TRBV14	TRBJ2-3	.	CASSPPGGWYTDTQYF	TGTGCCAGCAGCCCACCCGGTGGGTGGTACACAGATACGCAGTATTTT
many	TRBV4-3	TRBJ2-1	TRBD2	CASSQDRGGAGNEQFF	TGCGCCAGCAGCCAAGATCGCGGGGGGGCTGGTAATGAGCAGTTCTTC
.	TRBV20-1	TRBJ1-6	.	CSARDGGDADSPLHF	TGCAGTGCTAGAGACGGGGGAGACGCCGATTCACCCCTCCACTTT
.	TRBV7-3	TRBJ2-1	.	CASSLTRRSAQFF	TGTGCCAGCAGCTTAACGCGCAGGAGTGCTCAGTTCTTC
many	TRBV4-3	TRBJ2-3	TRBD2	CASSPTGTSTTDTQYF	TGCGCCAGCAGCCCGACCGGGACTAGCACGACAGATACGCAGTATTTT
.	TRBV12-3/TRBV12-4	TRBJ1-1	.	CASSPLGRRNTEAFF	TGTGCCAGCAGTCCCCTGGGACGCAGGAACACTGAAGCTTTCTTT
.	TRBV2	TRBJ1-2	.	CASREKDRYGYTF	TGTGCCAGCAGGGAGAAGGATCGCTATGGCTACACCTTC
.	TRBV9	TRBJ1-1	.	CASRSDRNTEAFF	TGTGCCAGCAGATCCGACAGAAACACTGAAGCTTTCTTT
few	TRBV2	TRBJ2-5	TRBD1	CASRRGPGETQYF	TGTGCCAGCAGAAGGGGGCCCGGAGAGACCCAGTACTTC
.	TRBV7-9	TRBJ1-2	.	CASSRLLGEKLVFTF	TGTGCCAGCAGCCGCCTCCTGGGCGAAAAACTGGTTTTTACCTTC
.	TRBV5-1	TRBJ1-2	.	CASSIRDIVNGYTF	TGCGCCAGCAGCATCCGGGACATTGTAAATGGCTACACCTTC
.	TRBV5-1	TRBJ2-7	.	CASSQDSNGEYF	TGCGCCAGCAGCCAAGACTCAAACGGGGAGTACTTC
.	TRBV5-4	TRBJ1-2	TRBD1	CASSEGQTLYGYTF	TGTGCCAGCAGCGAGGGACAGACACTGTATGGCTACACCTTC
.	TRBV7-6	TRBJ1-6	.	CASNPPGSGETQYLHF	TGTGCCAGCAACCCGCCAGGATCCGGGGAGACCCAGTACCTCCACTTT
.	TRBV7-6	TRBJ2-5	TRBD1	CASSITRQGWVQETQYF	TGTGCCAGCAGCATCACAAGACAGGGGTGGGTACAAGAGACCCAGTACTTC
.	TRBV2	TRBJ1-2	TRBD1	CASSGQGFYTF	TGTGCCAGCAGCGGACAGGGCTTCTACACCTTC
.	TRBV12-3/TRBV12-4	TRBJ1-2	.	CASSFGQNYGYAF	TGTGCCAGCAGCTTCGGACAGAACTATGGCTACGCCTTC
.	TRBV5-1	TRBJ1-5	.	CASSVQPDANQPQHF	TGTGCCAGCAGTGTCCAGCCGGACGCCAATCAGCCCCAGCATTTT
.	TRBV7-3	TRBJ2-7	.	CASSLGPRHSYEQYF	TGTGCCAGCAGCCTGGGTCCGCGACATAGCTACGAGCAGTACTTC
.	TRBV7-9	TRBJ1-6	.	CASSLMGDQPQHFHF	TGTGCCAGCAGCTTAATGGGAGATCAGCCCCAGCATTTTCACTTT
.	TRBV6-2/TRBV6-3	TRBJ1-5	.	CASSYWQGGQPQHF	TGTGCCAGCAGTTACTGGCAGGGTGGGCAGCCCCAGCATTTT
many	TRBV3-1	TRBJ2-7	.	CASSQGSVSSSYEQYF	TGTGCCAGCAGCCAAGGGTCCGTTTCAAGCTCCTACGAGCAGTACTTC
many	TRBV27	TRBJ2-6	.	CASSLNGANVLTF	TGTGCCAGCAGTTTGAATGGGGCCAACGTCCTGACTTTC
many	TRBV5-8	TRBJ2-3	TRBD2	CASRPGLAGGHTQYF	TGTGCCAGCAGGCCCGGACTAGCGGGGGGACATACGCAGTATTTT
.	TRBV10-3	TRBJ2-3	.	CAISVGGRTGTQYF	TGTGCCATCAGCGTGGGGGGGCGCACAGGTACGCAGTATTTT